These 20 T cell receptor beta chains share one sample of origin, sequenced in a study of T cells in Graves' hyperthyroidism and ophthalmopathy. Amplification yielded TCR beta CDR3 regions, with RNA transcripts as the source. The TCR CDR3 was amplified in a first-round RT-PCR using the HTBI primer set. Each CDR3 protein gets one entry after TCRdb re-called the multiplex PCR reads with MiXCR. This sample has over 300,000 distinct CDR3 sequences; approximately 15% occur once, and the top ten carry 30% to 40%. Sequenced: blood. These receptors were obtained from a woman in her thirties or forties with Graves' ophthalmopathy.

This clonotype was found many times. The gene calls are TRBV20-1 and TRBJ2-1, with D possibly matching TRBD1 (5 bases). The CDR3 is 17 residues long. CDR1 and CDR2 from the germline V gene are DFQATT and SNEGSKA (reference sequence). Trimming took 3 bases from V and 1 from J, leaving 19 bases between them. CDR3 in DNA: TGCAGTGCTAGGGGGATCGGGCAGGGCGGTTCCTACAATGAGCAGTTCTTC. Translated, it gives CSARGIGQGGSYNEQFF.

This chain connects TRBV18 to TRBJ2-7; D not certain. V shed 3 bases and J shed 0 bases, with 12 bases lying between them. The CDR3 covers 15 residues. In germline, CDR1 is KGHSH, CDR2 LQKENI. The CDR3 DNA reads TGTGCCAGCTCACCTCTGACGGCCAGCTCCTACGAGCAGTACTTC. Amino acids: CASSPLTASSYEQYF. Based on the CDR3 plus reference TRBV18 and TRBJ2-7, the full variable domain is NAGVMQNPRHLVRRRGQEARLRCSPMKGHSHVYWYRQLPEEGLKFMVYLQKENIIDESGMPKERFSAEFPKEGPSILRIQQVVRGDSAAYFCASSPLTASSYEQYFGPGTRLTVT.

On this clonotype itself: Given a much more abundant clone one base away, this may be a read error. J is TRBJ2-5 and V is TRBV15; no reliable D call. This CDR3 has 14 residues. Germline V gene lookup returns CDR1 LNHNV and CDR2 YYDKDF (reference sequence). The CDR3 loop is CATSRDRRKETRYF. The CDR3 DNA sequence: TGTGCCACCAGCAGAGATCGGCGGAAAGAGACCCGGTACTTC.

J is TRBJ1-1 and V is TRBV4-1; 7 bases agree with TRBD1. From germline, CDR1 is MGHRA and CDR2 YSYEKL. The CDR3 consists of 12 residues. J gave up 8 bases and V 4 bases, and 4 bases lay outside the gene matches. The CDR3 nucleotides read TGCGCCAGCAGCCGGAGGGACAGCGAAGCTTTCTTT. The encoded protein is CASSRRDSEAFF.

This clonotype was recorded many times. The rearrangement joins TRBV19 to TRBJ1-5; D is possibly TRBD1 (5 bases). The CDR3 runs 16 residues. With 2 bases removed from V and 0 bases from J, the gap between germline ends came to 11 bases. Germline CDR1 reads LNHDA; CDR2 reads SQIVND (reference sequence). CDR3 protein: CASSIYGANSNQPQHF. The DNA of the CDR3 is TGTGCCAGTAGTATATATGGGGCAAATAGCAATCAGCCCCAGCATTTT.

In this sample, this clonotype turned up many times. The CDR3, as DNA: TGCGCCAGCAGCTTCAGCCCCACAGATACGCAGTATTTT. It is translated as CASSFSPTDTQYF. The rearrangement links TRBV5-1 to TRBJ2-3; no reliable D call. This CDR3 has 13 amino acids. V was shortened by 2 bases and J by 2 bases, with 6 bases between the two germline ends. Germline CDR1 and CDR2: SGHRS and YFSETQ.

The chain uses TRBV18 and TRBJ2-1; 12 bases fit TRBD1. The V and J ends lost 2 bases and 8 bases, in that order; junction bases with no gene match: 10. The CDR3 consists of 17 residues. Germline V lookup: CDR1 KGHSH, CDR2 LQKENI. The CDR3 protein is CASSPRGSGQGAHEQFF. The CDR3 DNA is TGTGCCAGCTCACCAAGGGGTTCGGGACAGGGGGCGCATGAGCAGTTCTTC.

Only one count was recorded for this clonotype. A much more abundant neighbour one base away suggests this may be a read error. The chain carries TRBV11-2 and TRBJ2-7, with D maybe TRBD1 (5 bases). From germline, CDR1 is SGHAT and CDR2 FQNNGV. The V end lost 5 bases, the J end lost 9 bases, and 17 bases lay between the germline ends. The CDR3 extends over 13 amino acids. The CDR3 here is CASSPFPWGAQYF. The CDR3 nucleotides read TGTGCCAGCAGCCCCTTTCCCTGGGGCGCGCAGTACTTC.

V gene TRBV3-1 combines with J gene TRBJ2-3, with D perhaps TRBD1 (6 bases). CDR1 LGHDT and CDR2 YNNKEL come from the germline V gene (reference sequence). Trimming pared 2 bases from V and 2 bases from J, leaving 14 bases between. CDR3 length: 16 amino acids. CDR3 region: CASSQPLQGPTDTQYF. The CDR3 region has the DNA TGTGCCAGCAGCCAACCCCTACAGGGACCCACAGATACGCAGTATTTT.

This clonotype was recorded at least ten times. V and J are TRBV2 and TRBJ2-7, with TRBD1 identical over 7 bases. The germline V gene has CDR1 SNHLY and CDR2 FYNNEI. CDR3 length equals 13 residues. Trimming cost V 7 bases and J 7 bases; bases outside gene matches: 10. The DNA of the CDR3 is TGTGCCAGCAAGGCTAAGGGGGCAGGAGAGCAGTACTTC. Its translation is CASKAKGAGEQYF.

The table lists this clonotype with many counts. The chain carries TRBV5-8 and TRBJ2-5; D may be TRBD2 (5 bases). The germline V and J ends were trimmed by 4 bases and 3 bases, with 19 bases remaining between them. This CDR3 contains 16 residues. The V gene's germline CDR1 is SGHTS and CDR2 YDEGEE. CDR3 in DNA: TGTGCCAGCAGCCGATCCGGGTCGAGGGATAAAGAGACCCAGTACTTC. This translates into CASSRSGSRDKETQYF.

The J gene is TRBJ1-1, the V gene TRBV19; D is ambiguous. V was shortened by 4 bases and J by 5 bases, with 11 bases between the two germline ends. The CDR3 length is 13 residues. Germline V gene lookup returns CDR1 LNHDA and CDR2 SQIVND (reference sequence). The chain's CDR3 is CASSRERGTEAFF. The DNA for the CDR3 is TGTGCCAGTAGTAGGGAGAGAGGGACTGAAGCTTTCTTT. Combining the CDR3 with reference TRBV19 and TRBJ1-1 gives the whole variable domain DGGITQSPKYLFRKEGQNVTLSCEQNLNHDAMYWYRQDPGQGLRLIYYSQIVNDFQKGDIAEGYSVSREKKESFPLTVTSAQKNPTAFYLCASSRERGTEAFFGQGTRLTVV.

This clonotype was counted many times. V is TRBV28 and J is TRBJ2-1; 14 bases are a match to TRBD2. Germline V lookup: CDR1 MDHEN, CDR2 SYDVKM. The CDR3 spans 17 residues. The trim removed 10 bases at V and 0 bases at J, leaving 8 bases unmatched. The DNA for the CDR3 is TGTGCCACCCGACTAGCGGGAGGGCTGCGCTCCTACAATGAGCAGTTCTTC. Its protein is CATRLAGGLRSYNEQFF.

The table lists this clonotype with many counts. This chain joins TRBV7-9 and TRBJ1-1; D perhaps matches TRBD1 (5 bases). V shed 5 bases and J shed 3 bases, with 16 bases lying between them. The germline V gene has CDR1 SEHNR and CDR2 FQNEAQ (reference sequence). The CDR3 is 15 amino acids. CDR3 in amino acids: CASSQGSGWDTEAFF. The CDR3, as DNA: TGTGCCAGCAGCCAGGGCAGTGGATGGGACACTGAAGCTTTCTTT.

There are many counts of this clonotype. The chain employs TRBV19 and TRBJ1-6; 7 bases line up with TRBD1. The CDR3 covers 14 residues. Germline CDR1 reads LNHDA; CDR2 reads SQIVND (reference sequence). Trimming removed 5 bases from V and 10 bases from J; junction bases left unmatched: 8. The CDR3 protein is CASSEQGYGSPLHF. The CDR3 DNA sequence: TGTGCCAGTAGTGAACAGGGGTATGGATCACCCCTCCACTTT.

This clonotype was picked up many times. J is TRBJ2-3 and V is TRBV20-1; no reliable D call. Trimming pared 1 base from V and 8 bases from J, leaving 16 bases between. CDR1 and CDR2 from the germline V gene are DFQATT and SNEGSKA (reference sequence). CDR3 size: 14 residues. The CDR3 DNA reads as TGCAGTGCTAGAGGCCTTTTTAACCCCCCTACGCAGTATTTT. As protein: CSARGLFNPPTQYF.

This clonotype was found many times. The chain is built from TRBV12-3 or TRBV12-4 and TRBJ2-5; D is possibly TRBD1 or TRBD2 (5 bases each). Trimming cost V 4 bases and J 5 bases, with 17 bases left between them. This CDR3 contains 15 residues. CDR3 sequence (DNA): TGTGCCAGCAGTTCGGGACCGGAAGGCGGGGAGACCCAGTACTTC. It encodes CASSSGPEGGETQYF.

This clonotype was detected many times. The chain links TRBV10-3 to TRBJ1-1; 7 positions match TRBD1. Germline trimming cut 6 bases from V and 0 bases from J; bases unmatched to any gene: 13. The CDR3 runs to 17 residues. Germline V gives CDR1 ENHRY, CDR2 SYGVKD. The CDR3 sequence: CAISDPGQSTMNTEAFF. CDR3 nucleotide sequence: TGTGCCATCAGCGATCCGGGACAGAGCACCATGAACACTGAAGCTTTCTTT.

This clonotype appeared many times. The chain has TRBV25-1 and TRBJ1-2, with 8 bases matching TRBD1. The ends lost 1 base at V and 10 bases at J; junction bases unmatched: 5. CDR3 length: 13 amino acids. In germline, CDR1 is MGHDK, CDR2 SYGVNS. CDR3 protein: CASSEFTQGDYTF. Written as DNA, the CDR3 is TGTGCCAGCAGTGAATTTACACAGGGGGACTACACCTTC.

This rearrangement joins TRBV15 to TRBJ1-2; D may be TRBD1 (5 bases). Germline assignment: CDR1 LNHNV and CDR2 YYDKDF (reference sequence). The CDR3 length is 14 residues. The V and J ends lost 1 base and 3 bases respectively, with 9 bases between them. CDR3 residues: CATSRASGHYGYTF. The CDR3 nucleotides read TGTGCCACCAGCAGAGCATCAGGGCACTATGGCTACACCTTC. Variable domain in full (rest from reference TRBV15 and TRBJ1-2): DAMVIQNPRYQVTQFGKPVTLSCSQTLNHNVMYWYQQKSSQAPKLLFHYYDKDFNNEADTPDNFQSRRPNTSFCFLDIRSPGLGDTAMYLCATSRASGHYGYTFGSGTRLTVV.